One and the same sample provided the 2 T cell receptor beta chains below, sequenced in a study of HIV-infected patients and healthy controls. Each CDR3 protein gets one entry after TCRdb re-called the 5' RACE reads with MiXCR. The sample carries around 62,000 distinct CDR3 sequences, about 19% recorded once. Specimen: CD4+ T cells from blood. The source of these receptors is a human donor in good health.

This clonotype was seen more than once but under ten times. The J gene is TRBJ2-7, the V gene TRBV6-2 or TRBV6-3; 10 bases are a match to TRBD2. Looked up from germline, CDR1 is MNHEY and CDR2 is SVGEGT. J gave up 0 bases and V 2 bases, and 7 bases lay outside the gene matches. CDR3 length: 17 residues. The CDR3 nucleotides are TGTGCCAGCAGTTACGGTAGGACTAGCGGTATCTCCTACGAGCAGTACTTC. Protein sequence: CASSYGRTSGISYEQYF.

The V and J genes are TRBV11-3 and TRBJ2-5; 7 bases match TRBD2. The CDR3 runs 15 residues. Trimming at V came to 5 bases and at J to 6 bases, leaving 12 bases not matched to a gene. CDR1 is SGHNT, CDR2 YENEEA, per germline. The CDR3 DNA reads TGTGCCAGCAGCCCGGGGGGAAGGGTTGAAAAGACCCAGTACTTC. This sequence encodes CASSPGGRVEKTQYF.